Shown below are 25 T cell receptor beta chains from a single sample sequenced in a study of shared clonotypes between healthy human individuals (dated by TCRdb to between 2020 and 2021). The method behind the library was the immunoSEQ multiplex PCR assay. Entries here come from immuneACCESS through TCRdb and include only in-frame sequences with V and J called. Some clones fail to appear in such tables; in the studies checked, an unresolved V gene covers under half of the shortfall, and the cause of the remainder is unknown. This sample lists roughly 490,000 clones; around three quarters were detected once. Roughly 12% of the sample belongs to the ten largest clones. The sample was PBMCs. The source of these receptors is a woman aged 40 to 50 in good health. Some clones in this sample may be carry-over from other donors' samples.

The chain couples TRBV18 to TRBJ2-7; TRBD2 aligns across 11 bases. The CDR3 runs to 17 residues. The germline CDR1 and CDR2 sequences are KGHSH and LQKENI. The V segment lost 3 bases and the J segment 2 bases; nucleotides outside the gene matches: 9. The CDR3, as DNA: TGTGCCAGCTCACCTCGGGTTTCGGGACTAGCGGCCTACGAGCAGTACTTC. Translation: CASSPRVSGLAAYEQYF.

This rearrangement joins TRBV15 to TRBJ2-7, with D unclear. The V end was cut by 3 bases, the J end by 5 bases, with 17 bases between. The CDR3 covers 15 residues. The germline V gene has CDR1 LNHNV and CDR2 YYDKDF (reference sequence). In nucleotides, the CDR3 is TGTGCCACCAGCAGGGTCCGGCGGTCTTTCGACGAGCAGTACTTC. This encodes CATSRVRRSFDEQYF.

This chain uses TRBV9 with TRBJ1-3, with no clear D. The CDR3 runs 15 residues. V lost 0 bases and J 0 bases, leaving 7 bases between the germline ends. CDR1 is SGDLS, CDR2 YYNGEE, per germline. The DNA for the CDR3 is TGTGCCAGCAGCGTAGGAGATTACTCTGGAAACACCATATATTTT. Translation: CASSVGDYSGNTIYF. Full variable domain (rest looked up from reference TRBV9 and TRBJ1-3): DSGVTQTPKHLITATGQRVTLRCSPRSGDLSVYWYQQSLDQGLQFLIQYYNGEERAKGNILERFSAQQFPDLHSELNLSSLELGDSALYFCASSVGDYSGNTIYFGEGSWLTVV.

This chain links TRBV15 with TRBJ2-7, with TRBD1 identical over 7 bases. The ends lost 3 bases at V and 6 bases at J; junction bases unmatched: 2. This CDR3 contains 12 residues. Germline values: CDR1 LNHNV, CDR2 YYDKDF (reference sequence). This CDR3 reads CATSRHRGEQYF. Written as DNA, the CDR3 is TGTGCCACCAGCAGGCACAGGGGCGAGCAGTACTTC.

This clone appeared a single time. This sequence joins TRBV5-4 and TRBJ1-4; D is ambiguous. Germline values: CDR1 SGHNT, CDR2 YYREEE (reference sequence). The V gene lost 2 bases and the J gene lost 10 bases, with 12 bases spanning the gap. The CDR3 totals 13 residues. The chain's CDR3 is CASSFPSGRKLFF. The CDR3 nucleotides are TGTGCCAGCAGCTTCCCTTCAGGCAGAAAACTGTTTTTT.

The V gene is TRBV19, the J gene TRBJ2-7; tentative D call: TRBD1 (5 bases). Deletions cut 2 bases from V and 0 bases from J, with 17 bases between. CDR3 length equals 17 residues. The germline V gene has CDR1 LNHDA and CDR2 SQIVND (reference sequence). CDR3: CASSIRIGQAYSYEQYF. CDR3 sequence (DNA): TGTGCCAGTAGTATACGGATCGGACAAGCCTACTCCTACGAGCAGTACTTC. The variable domain in full, with the rest retrieved from reference TRBV19 and TRBJ2-7, is DGGITQSPKYLFRKEGQNVTLSCEQNLNHDAMYWYRQDPGQGLRLIYYSQIVNDFQKGDIAEGYSVSREKKESFPLTVTSAQKNPTAFYLCASSIRIGQAYSYEQYFGPGTRLTVT.

J is TRBJ1-5 and V is TRBV19; 12 bases match TRBD1. This CDR3 has 18 residues. Germline V lookup: CDR1 LNHDA, CDR2 SQIVND (reference sequence). The V and J ends lost 7 bases and 4 bases, in that order; junction bases with no gene match: 14. CDR3 DNA: TGTGCCAGTAAGATTGGGACCGGGACAGGGGGCTCGAATCAGCCCCAGCATTTT. Encoded protein: CASKIGTGTGGSNQPQHF.

Worth noting for this clone: Given a much more abundant clone one base away, this may be a read error. The chain carries TRBV7-2 and TRBJ1-1, with 9 positions matching TRBD1. CDR1 SGHTA and CDR2 FQGNSA come from the germline V gene. The junction had 12 bases not matched to a gene; V was cut back by 5 bases and J by 2 bases. The CDR3 has 17 residues. The CDR3 nucleotides are TGTGCCAGCAGCCCTTGGGACACAGGGGGCGCAAACACTGAAGCTTTCTTT. Protein sequence: CASSPWDTGGANTEAFF.

The chain carries TRBV10-2 and TRBJ2-1, with 11 bases aligning to TRBD2. The V and J ends lost 9 bases and 5 bases, in that order; junction bases with no gene match: 3. Per the germline V gene, CDR1 is WSHSY and CDR2 is SAAADI. The CDR3 extends over 13 amino acids. The CDR3 DNA reads TGCGCCAGATCTAGCGGGAGGAACAATGAGCAGTTCTTC. Amino acids: CARSSGRNNEQFF.

The V and J genes are TRBV19 and TRBJ2-6, with D possibly called TRBD1 or TRBD2 (5 bases each). The CDR3 loop spans 15 amino acids. The germline CDR1 and CDR2 sequences are LNHDA and SQIVND (reference sequence). The V and J ends lost 9 bases and 0 bases respectively, with 12 bases between them. CDR3 in DNA: TGTGCCAGCCGGGACCTCAGCTCTGGGGCCAACGTCCTGACTTTC. It is translated as CASRDLSSGANVLTF.

The V gene is TRBV6-6, the J gene TRBJ1-2, with TRBD1 identical over 8 bases. The CDR3 has 14 residues. After removal of 7 bases from V and 6 bases from J, the junction contained 10 bases not matched to a gene. CDR1 and CDR2 from the germline V gene are MNHNY and SVGAGI (reference sequence). The CDR3 is CASTQDRVGHGYTF. The CDR3 DNA reads as TGTGCCAGCACCCAGGACAGGGTTGGGCATGGCTACACCTTC.

This clone has only a few counts. The rearrangement joins TRBV19 to TRBJ2-1, with TRBD2 as a possible D gene (6 bases). Germline CDR1 LNHDA, CDR2 SQIVND (reference sequence). Between the trimmed V and J ends, which lost 4 bases and 15 bases, there was a span of 16 bases. The CDR3 contains 12 residues. For the CDR3, the DNA is TGTGCCAGTAGTAAACGGGGGTTAGGTCCGTTCTTC. Protein product: CASSKRGLGPFF.

The rearrangement joins TRBV28 to TRBJ2-7, with 10 bases fitting TRBD1. Germline lookup yields CDR1 MDHEN and CDR2 SYDVKM. This CDR3 contains 14 residues. The V and J ends lost 11 bases and 6 bases, in that order; junction bases with no gene match: 13. The CDR3 region is CAARATGGSREQYF. The DNA of the CDR3 is TGTGCCGCCCGGGCGACAGGGGGCTCCCGCGAGCAGTACTTC.

The V gene is TRBV19, the J gene TRBJ1-5; tentatively, D is TRBD1 (5 bases). The germline CDR1 and CDR2 sequences are LNHDA and SQIVND (reference sequence). The CDR3 has 14 amino acids. Trimming pared 3 bases from V and 8 bases from J, leaving 14 bases between. The CDR3 spells CASSIPGTQKPQHF. In nucleotides, the CDR3 is TGTGCCAGTAGTATTCCGGGGACCCAAAAGCCCCAGCATTTT.

The rearrangement uses TRBV19 and TRBJ1-5, with D hard to call. This CDR3 is built from 16 residues. Trimming stripped 1 base from V and 7 bases from J, with 17 bases between. The germline V gene has CDR1 LNHDA and CDR2 SQIVND (reference sequence). The CDR3 DNA follows: TGTGCCAGTAGTATAGGGCGCAGTCGGGGAGGGCAGCCCCAGCATTTT. Residues: CASSIGRSRGGQPQHF.

The rearrangement joins TRBV27 to TRBJ2-3; 12 nucleotides match TRBD2. The CDR3 is 16 residues long. Per the germline V gene, CDR1 is MNHEY and CDR2 is SMNVEV (reference sequence). V trimming: 4 bases; J trimming: 5 bases; junction bases outside the gene matches: 7. The CDR3, as DNA: TGTGCCAGCAGTTCCTGGACTAGCGGGGTGGAAGATACGCAGTATTTT. It codes for CASSSWTSGVEDTQYF.

The V and J genes are TRBV28 and TRBJ2-1; TRBD2 might be the D (6 bases). The germline V gene encodes CDR1 MDHEN and CDR2 SYDVKM. Between the trimmed V and J ends, which lost 8 bases and 7 bases, there was a span of 9 bases. CDR3 size: 11 residues. CDR3 sequence (DNA): TGTGCCAGCCGTAGCGGTAATGAGCAGTTCTTC. This sequence encodes CASRSGNEQFF.

Worth noting for this clone: This may arise from a read error, as a much more abundant clone is one base away. The same CDR3 is also encoded by other DNA sequences in this sample. This sequence joins TRBV6-6 and TRBJ1-2; D is ambiguous. The V end lost 0 bases, the J end lost 8 bases, and 7 bases lay between the germline ends. From germline, CDR1 is MNHNY and CDR2 SVGAGI (reference sequence). The CDR3 loop spans 12 amino acids. Here the CDR3 reads CASSYSGYGYTF. The CDR3 DNA is TGTGCCAGCAGTTACTCAGGGTACGGCTACACCTTC.

The V gene is TRBV23-1, the J gene TRBJ2-7; D is unclear. TRBV23-1 is marked as an open reading frame, function uncertain. Trimming removed 4 bases at V and 3 bases at J, with 4 bases between. This CDR3 spans 11 amino acids. The CDR3 coding sequence is TGCGCCAGCAGTCCCGTCTACGAGCAGTACTTC. Translated: CASSPVYEQYF.

The chain employs TRBV4-2 and TRBJ2-7; 11 bases match TRBD1. In germline, CDR1 is LGHNA, CDR2 YNFKEQ. The V gene end was trimmed by 1 base and the J gene end by 3 bases; junction bases not matched to a gene: 8. This CDR3 has 17 amino acids. The chain's CDR3 is CASSQAEAGTGGYEQYF. Written as DNA, the CDR3 is TGTGCCAGCAGCCAAGCCGAAGCCGGGACAGGGGGCTACGAGCAGTACTTC.

V usage is TRBV9 and J usage is TRBJ1-2; D unclear. The V gene's germline CDR1 is SGDLS and CDR2 YYNGEE. Trimming removed 0 bases at V and 1 base at J, with 7 bases between. The CDR3 length is 14 residues. CDR3 protein: CASSVDTVNYGYTF. DNA of the CDR3: TGTGCCAGCAGCGTAGATACAGTTAACTATGGCTACACCTTC.

The V and J genes are TRBV7-8 and TRBJ2-5; 9 bases match TRBD1. Germline V gives CDR1 SGHVS, CDR2 FQNEAQ. The CDR3 has 16 residues. J lost 4 bases, V lost 6 bases, and 12 bases had no gene match. CDR3 sequence: CASSTGGDRVRETQYF. CDR3 in DNA: TGTGCCAGCAGTACGGGCGGGGACAGGGTGCGAGAGACCCAGTACTTC.

This chain links TRBV5-4 with TRBJ1-1, with D unclear. CDR3 size: 13 residues. Germline CDR1 is SGHNT and CDR2 is YYREEE (reference sequence). V was trimmed by 1 base and J by 1 base, leaving 5 bases between them. The CDR3 DNA sequence: TGTGCCAGCAGCTTGTCACCGAACACTGAAGCTTTCTTT. It yields the protein CASSLSPNTEAFF.

V usage is TRBV6-4 and J usage is TRBJ2-3; 7 bases map to TRBD1. With 3 bases clipped from V and 2 bases from J, the junction kept 5 bases outside the gene matches. CDR1 and CDR2 (germline): MRHNA, SNTAGT. The CDR3 totals 15 residues. CDR3 sequence reads: CASSERDRATDTQYF. The CDR3 coding sequence is TGTGCCAGCAGTGAACGGGACAGAGCCACAGATACGCAGTATTTT.

The rearrangement uses TRBV7-3 and TRBJ2-1; 9 nucleotides align to TRBD2. Germline V gene data show CDR1 as SGHTA and CDR2 as FQGTGA. This CDR3 has 16 residues. V trimming: 5 bases; J trimming: 0 bases; junction bases outside the gene matches: 5. The CDR3 coding sequence is TGTGCCAGCAGCCCCATAGCGGGAGACTCCTACAATGAGCAGTTCTTC. Amino acids: CASSPIAGDSYNEQFF.